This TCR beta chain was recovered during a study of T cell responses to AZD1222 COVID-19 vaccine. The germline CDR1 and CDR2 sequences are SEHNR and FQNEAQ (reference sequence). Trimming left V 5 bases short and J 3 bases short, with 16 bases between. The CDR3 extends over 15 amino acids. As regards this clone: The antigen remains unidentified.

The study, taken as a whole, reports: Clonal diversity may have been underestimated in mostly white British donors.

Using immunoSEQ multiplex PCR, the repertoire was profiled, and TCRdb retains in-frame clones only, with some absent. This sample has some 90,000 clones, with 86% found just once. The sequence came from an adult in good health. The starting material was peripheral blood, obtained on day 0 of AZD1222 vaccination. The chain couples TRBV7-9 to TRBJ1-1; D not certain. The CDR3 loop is CASSPSPRRDTEAFF. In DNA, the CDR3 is TGTGCCAGCAGCCCCTCCCCTAGGAGGGACACTGAAGCTTTCTTT.